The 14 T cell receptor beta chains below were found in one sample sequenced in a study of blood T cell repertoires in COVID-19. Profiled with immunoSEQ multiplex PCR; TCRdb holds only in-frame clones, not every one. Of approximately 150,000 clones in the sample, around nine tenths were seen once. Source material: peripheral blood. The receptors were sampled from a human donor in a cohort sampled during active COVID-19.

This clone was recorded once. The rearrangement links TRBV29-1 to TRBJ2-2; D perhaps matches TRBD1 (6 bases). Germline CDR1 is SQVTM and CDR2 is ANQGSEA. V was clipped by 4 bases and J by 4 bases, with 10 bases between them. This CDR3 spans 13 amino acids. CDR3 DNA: TGCAGCGTTGGTGGACAGTCCACCGGGGAGCTGTTTTTT. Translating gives CSVGGQSTGELFF.

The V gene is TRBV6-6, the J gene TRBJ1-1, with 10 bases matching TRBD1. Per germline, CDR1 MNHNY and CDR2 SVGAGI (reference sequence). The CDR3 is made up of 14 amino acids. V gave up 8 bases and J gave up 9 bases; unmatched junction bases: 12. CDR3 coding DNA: TGTGCCAGCTGGGACAGGGGACACAACCAACAAGCTTTCTTT. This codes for CASWDRGHNQQAFF.

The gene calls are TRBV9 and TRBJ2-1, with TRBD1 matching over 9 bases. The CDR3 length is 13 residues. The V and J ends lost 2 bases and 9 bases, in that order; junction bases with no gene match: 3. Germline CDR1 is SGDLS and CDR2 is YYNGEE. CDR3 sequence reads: CASSVGGQGEQFF. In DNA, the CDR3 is TGTGCCAGCAGCGTCGGGGGACAGGGTGAGCAGTTCTTC.

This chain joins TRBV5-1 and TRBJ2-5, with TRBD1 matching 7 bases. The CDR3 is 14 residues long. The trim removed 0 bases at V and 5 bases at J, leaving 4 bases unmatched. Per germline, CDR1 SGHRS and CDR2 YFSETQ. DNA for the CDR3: TGCGCCAGCAGCTTGGAGACAGGGCTGGAGACCCAGTACTTC. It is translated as CASSLETGLETQYF.

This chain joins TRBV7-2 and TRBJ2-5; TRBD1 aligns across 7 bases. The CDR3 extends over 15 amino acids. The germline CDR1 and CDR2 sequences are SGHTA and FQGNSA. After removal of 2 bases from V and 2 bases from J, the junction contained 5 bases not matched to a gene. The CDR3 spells CASSLHRGQQETQYF. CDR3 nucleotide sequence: TGTGCCAGCAGCTTACATAGGGGGCAGCAAGAGACCCAGTACTTC.

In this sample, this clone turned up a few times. CDR3 loop: CASSSLAGGWNEQFF. For the CDR3, the DNA is TGTGCCAGTAGCTCCCTAGCGGGGGGCTGGAATGAGCAGTTCTTC. The chain recombines TRBV19 with TRBJ2-1; 11 nucleotides line up with TRBD2. Germline lookup yields CDR1 LNHDA and CDR2 SQIVND (reference sequence). After removal of 6 bases from V and 7 bases from J, the junction contained 8 bases not matched to a gene. The CDR3 totals 15 residues.

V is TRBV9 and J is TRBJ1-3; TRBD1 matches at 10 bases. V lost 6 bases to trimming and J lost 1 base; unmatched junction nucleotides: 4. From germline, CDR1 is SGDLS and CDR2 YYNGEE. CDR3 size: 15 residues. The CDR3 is CASNGTGASGNTIYF. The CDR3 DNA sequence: TGTGCCAGCAACGGGACAGGGGCATCTGGAAACACCATATATTTT.

In DNA, the CDR3 is TGCGCCAGCAGCTTTGGTGGGGTAGGAGGGGGCTTCACAGATACGCAGTATTTT. As protein: CASSFGGVGGGFTDTQYF. This chain links TRBV5-1 with TRBJ2-3, with a weak D call TRBD1 (7 bases). This CDR3 contains 18 residues. Trimming cost V 2 bases and J 2 bases, with 21 bases left between them. Germline lookup yields CDR1 SGHRS and CDR2 YFSETQ.

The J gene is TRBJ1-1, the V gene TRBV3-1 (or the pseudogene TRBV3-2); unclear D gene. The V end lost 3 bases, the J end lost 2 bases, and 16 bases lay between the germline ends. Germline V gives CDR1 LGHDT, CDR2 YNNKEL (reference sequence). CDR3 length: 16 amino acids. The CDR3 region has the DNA TGTGCCAGCAGCCAGTACTTAGGACGGGGTAACACTGAAGCTTTCTTT. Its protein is CASSQYLGRGNTEAFF.

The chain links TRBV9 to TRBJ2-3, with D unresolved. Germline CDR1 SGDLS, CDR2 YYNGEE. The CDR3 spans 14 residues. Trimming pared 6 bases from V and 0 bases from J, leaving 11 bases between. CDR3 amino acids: CASTYSDSTDTQYF. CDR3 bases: TGTGCCAGCACTTACAGTGATAGCACAGATACGCAGTATTTT.

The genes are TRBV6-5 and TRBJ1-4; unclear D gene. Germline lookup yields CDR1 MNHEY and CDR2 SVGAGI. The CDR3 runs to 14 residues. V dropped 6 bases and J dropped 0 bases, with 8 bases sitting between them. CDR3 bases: TGTGCCAGCAGGGAGGGTGCAACTAATGAAAAACTGTTTTTT. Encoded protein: CASREGATNEKLFF.

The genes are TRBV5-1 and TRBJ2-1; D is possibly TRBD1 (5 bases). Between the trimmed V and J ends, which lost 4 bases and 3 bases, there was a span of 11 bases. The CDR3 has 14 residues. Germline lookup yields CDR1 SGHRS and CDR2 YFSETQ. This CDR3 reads CASSAGQGYNEQFF. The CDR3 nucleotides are TGCGCCAGCAGCGCTGGCCAGGGCTACAATGAGCAGTTCTTC.

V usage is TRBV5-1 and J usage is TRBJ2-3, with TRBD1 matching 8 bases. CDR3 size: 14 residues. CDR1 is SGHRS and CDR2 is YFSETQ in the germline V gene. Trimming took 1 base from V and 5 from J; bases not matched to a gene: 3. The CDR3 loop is CASSLQGAGDTQYF. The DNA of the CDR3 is TGCGCCAGCAGCTTGCAGGGGGCGGGAGATACGCAGTATTTT.

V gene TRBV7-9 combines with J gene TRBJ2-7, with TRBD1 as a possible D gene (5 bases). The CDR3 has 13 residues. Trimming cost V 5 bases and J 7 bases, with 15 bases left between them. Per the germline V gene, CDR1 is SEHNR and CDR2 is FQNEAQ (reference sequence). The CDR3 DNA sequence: TGTGCCAGCAGCGATGACAGACCGTGGGAGCAGTACTTC. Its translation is CASSDDRPWEQYF.